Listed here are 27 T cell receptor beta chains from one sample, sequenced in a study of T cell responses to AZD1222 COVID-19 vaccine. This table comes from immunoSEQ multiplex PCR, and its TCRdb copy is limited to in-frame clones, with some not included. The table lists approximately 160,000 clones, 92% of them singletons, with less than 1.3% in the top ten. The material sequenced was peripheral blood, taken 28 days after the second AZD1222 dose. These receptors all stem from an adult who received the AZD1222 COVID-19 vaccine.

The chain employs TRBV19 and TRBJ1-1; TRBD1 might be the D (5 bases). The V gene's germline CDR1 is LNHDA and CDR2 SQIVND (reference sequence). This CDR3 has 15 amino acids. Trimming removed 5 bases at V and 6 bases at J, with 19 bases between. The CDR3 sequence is CASSAVDRLGPEAFF. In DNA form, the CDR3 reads TGTGCCAGTAGTGCCGTAGACAGACTGGGCCCTGAAGCTTTCTTT.

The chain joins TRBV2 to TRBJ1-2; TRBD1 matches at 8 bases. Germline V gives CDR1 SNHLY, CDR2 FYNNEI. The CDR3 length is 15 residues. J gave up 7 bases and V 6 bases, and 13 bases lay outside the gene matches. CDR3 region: CASRESYRGVGGYTF. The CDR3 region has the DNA TGTGCCAGCAGGGAATCCTACAGGGGGGTAGGTGGCTACACCTTC.

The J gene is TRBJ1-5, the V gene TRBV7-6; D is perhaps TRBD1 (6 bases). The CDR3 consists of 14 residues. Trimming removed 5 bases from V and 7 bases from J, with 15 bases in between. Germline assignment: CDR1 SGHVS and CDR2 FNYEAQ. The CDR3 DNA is TGTGCCAGCAGCCAGACAGGATCTGGGCAGCCCCAGCATTTT. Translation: CASSQTGSGQPQHF.

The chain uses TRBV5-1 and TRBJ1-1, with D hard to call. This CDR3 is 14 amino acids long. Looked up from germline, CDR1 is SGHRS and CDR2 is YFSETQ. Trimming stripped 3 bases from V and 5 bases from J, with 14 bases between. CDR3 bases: TGCGCCAGCAGCTCAAGGTCGGGGTATACTGAAGCTTTCTTT. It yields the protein CASSSRSGYTEAFF.

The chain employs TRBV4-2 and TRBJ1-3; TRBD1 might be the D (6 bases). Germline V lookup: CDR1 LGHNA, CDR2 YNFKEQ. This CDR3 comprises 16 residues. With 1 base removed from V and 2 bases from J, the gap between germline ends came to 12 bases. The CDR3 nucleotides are TGTGCCAGCAGCCAAGGGACAGCCACTACTGGAAACACCATATATTTT. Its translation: CASSQGTATTGNTIYF.

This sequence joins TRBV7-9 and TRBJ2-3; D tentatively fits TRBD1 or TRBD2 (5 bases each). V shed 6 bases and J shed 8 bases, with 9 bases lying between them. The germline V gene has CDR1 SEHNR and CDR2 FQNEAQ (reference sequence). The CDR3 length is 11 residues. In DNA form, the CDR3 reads TGTGCCAGCAGGGGGGTGGGTACGCAGTATTTT. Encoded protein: CASRGVGTQYF. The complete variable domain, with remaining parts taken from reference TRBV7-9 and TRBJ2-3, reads DTGVSQNPRHKITKRGQNVTFRCDPISEHNRLYWYRQTLGQGPEFLTYFQNEAQLEKSRLLSDRFSAERPKGSFSTLEIQRTEQGDSAMYLCASRGVGTQYFGPGTRLTVL.

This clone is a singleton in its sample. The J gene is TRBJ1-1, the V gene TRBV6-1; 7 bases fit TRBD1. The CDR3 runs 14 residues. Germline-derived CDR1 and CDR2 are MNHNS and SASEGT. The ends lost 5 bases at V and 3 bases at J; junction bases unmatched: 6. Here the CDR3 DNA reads TGTGCCAGCAGTTCCGAGACAGGGTACACTGAAGCTTTCTTT. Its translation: CASSSETGYTEAFF.

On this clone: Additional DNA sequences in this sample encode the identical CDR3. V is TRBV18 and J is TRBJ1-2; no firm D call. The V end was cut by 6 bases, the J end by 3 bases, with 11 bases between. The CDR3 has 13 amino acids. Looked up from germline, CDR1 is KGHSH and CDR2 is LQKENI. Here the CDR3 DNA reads TGTGCCAGCTCCCCGACCGAGGACTATGGCTACACCTTC. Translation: CASSPTEDYGYTF.

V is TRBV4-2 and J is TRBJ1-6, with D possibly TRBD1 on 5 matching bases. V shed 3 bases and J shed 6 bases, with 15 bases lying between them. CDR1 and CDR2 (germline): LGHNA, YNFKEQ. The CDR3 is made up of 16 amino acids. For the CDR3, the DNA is TGTGCCAGCAGCCACGGGGCGGCTGGGGGTAATTCACCCCTCCACTTT. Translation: CASSHGAAGGNSPLHF.

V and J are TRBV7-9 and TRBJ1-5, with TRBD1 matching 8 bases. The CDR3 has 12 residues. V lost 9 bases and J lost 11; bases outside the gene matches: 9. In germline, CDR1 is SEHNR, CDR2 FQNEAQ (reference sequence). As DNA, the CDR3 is TGTGCCAGTAGTCGACAGGGGCAAACCCAGCATTTT. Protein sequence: CASSRQGQTQHF.

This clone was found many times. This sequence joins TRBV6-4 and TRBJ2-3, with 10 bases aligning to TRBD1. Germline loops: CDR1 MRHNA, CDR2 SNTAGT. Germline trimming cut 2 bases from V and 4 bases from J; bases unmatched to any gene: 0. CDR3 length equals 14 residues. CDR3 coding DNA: TGTGCCAGCAGTGACGGACAGGGGGCAGATACGCAGTATTTT. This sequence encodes CASSDGQGADTQYF.

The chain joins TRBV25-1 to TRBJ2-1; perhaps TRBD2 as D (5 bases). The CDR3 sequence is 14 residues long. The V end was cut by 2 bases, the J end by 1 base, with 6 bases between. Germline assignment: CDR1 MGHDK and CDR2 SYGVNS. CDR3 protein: CASSEGSSYNEQFF. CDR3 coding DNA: TGTGCCAGCAGTGAAGGGAGTTCCTACAATGAGCAGTTCTTC.

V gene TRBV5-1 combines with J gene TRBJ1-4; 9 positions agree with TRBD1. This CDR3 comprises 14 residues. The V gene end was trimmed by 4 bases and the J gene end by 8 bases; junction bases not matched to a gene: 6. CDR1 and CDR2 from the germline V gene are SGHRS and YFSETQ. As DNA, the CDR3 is TGCGCCAGCAGCATGACAGGGGGTGGAGAAAAACTGTTTTTT. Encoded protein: CASSMTGGGEKLFF.

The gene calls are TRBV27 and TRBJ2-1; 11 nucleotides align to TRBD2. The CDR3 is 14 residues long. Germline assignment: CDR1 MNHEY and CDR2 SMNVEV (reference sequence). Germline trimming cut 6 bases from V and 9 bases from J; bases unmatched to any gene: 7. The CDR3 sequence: CASSFSGGAFEQFF. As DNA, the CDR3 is TGTGCCAGCAGCTTTAGCGGGGGGGCTTTTGAGCAGTTCTTC.

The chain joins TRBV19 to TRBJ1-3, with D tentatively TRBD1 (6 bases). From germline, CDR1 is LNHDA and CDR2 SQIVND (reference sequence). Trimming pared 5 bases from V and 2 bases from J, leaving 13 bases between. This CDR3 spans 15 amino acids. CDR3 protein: CASSLYHRAGNTIYF. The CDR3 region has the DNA TGTGCCAGTAGTCTCTATCACAGGGCTGGAAACACCATATATTTT.

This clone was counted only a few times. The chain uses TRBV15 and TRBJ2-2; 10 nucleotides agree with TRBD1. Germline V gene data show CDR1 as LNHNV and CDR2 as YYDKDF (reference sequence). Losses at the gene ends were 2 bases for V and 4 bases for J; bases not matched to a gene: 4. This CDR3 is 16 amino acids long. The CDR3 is CATSRRQGASTGELFF. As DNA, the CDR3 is TGTGCCACCAGCAGACGACAGGGGGCTAGCACCGGGGAGCTGTTTTTT.

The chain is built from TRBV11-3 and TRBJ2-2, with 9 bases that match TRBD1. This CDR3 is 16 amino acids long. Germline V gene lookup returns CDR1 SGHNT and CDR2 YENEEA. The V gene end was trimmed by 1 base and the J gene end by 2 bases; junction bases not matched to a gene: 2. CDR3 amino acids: CASSLGGQGNTGELFF. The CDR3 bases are TGTGCCAGCAGCTTAGGGGGACAGGGAAACACCGGGGAGCTGTTTTTT.

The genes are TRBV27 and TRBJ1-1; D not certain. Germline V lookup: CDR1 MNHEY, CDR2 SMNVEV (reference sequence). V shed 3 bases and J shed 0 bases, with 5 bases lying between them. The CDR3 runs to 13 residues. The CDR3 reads CASSFSVNTEAFF. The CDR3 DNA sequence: TGTGCCAGCAGTTTCTCAGTGAACACTGAAGCTTTCTTT.

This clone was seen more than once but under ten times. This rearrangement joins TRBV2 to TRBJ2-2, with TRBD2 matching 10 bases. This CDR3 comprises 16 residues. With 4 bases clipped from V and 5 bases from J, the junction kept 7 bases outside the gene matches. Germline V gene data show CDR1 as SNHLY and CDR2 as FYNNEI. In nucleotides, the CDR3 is TGTGCCAGCAGTGTCACTAGCGGGGAGTTTACCGGGGAGCTGTTTTTT. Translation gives CASSVTSGEFTGELFF.

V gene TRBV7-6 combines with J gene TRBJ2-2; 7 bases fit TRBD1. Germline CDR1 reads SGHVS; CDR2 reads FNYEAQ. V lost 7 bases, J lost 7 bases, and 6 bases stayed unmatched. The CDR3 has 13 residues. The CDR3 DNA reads TGTGCCAGCAACACAGGGGTTTACGGGGAGCTGTTTTTT. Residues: CASNTGVYGELFF.

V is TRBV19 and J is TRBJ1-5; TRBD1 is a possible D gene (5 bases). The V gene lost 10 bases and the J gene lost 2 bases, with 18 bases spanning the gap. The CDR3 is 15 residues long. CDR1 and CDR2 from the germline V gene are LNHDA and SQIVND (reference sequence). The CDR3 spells CATAGQGVGNQPQHF. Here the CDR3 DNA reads TGTGCCACGGCCGGCCAGGGAGTGGGCAATCAGCCCCAGCATTTT. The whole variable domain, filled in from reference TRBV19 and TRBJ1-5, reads DGGITQSPKYLFRKEGQNVTLSCEQNLNHDAMYWYRQDPGQGLRLIYYSQIVNDFQKGDIAEGYSVSREKKESFPLTVTSAQKNPTAFYLCATAGQGVGNQPQHFGDGTRLSIL.

For the CDR3, the DNA is TGTGCCAGCAGCTTGGTCTATAGCAATCAGCCCCAGCATTTT. It translates to CASSLVYSNQPQHF. The chain recombines TRBV5-6 with TRBJ1-5; D unresolved. The CDR3 consists of 14 residues. Germline V gives CDR1 SGHDT, CDR2 YYEEEE. V shed 0 bases and J shed 0 bases, with 4 bases lying between them.

The CDR3 bases are TGCGCCAGCAGCTTGGGAGACAGACTTCTCACTGAAGCTTTCTTT. Protein product: CASSLGDRLLTEAFF. The chain is built from TRBV5-1 and TRBJ1-1, with D possibly being TRBD1 (5 bases). CDR1 and CDR2 (germline): SGHRS, YFSETQ. Trimming removed 0 bases at V and 4 bases at J, with 13 bases between. This CDR3 comprises 15 residues. Variable domain in full (rest from reference TRBV5-1 and TRBJ1-1): KAGVTQTPRYLIKTRGQQVTLSCSPISGHRSVSWYQQTPGQGLQFLFEYFSETQRNKGNFPGRFSGRQFSNSRSEMNVSTLELGDSALYLCASSLGDRLLTEAFFGQGTRLTVV.

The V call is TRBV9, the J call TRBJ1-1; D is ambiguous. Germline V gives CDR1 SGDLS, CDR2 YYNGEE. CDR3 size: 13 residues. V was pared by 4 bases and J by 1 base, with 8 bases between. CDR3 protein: CASSYRQNTEAFF. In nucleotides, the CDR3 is TGTGCCAGCAGCTACCGACAGAACACTGAAGCTTTCTTT.

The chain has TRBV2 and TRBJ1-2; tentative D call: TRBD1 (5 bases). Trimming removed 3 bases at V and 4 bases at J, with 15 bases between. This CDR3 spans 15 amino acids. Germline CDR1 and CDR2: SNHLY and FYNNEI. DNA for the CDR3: TGTGCCAGCAGTGACTCCAGGGATTCGGGCTATGGCTACACCTTC. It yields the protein CASSDSRDSGYGYTF.

CDR3 coding DNA: TGTGCCAGTAGTTTCAGGGATCGGAGACAGCCCCAGCATTTT. Protein product: CASSFRDRRQPQHF. The chain links TRBV19 to TRBJ1-5; a weak D match, TRBD1 (5 bases). Between the trimmed V and J ends, which lost 5 bases and 7 bases, there was a span of 15 bases. The germline V gene has CDR1 LNHDA and CDR2 SQIVND (reference sequence). This CDR3 has 14 residues.

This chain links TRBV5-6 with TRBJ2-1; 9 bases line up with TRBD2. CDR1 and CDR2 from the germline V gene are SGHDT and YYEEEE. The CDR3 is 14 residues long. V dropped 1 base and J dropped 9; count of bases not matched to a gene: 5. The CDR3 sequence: CASSLIAGEGEQFF. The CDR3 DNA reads TGTGCCAGCAGCTTGATAGCGGGGGAGGGTGAGCAGTTCTTC.